This TCR beta chain was profiled in a study of response to subunit inactivated influenza vaccine. From germline, CDR1 is DFQATT and CDR2 SNEGSKA (reference sequence). Trimming stripped 7 bases from V and 8 bases from J, with 14 bases between. This CDR3 has 11 amino acids. MiXCR, run by TCRdb on the RT-PCR reads, gives a single entry per CDR3 protein. The sample holds approximately 700,000 distinct CDR3 sequences, approximately 14% seen once. This clonotype has just a few counts. The receptor was derived from a man in his forties or fifties who received an inactivated influenza vaccine. The starting material was PBMCs from blood, obtained around two weeks before vaccination. The rearrangement joins TRBV20-1 to TRBJ1-2, with a tentative D call TRBD1 (5 bases). Here the CDR3 DNA reads TGCAGTGGCCAGGGAATTCGCGGCTACACCTTC. It encodes CSGQGIRGYTF.